Listed here is a single T cell receptor (beta chain). Its antigen is unknown. PCR used 60 Vbeta primers and 13 Jbeta primers. Profiled with immunoSEQ multiplex PCR; TCRdb holds only in-frame clones, not every one. The repertoire table contains tens of thousands of clones. This entry comes from a study of cytomegalovirus exposure and HLA in healthy donors. This CDR3 has 14 amino acids. V trimming: 1 base; J trimming: 4 bases; junction bases outside the gene matches: 1. Germline V gene sequence: CDR1 SGHNT, CDR2 YYREEE (reference sequence). The study's findings and limits: Confirmation was obtained in vitro that three CMV-associated chains are specific for CMV antigens.

Everyone who donated was a healthy bone marrow donor. The sequence was obtained from a man aged 45 to 65 in good health and CMV-seronegative. Input material: PBMCs. The chain recombines TRBV5-4 with TRBJ2-7, with 11 bases that match TRBD2. The CDR3 DNA reads as TGTGCCAGCAGCTTGAGACTAGCGGGGTACGAGCAGTACTTC. Its translation: CASSLRLAGYEQYF.